This T cell receptor (beta chain) was identified during a study of T cell repertoires in cytomegalovirus infection. Overall study: Well-studied HLA-B-restricted epitopes and recently identified HLA-C-restricted epitopes of CMV were both used in the study. CMV infection together with matching HLA type was indicated by public TCR beta signatures.

TCRdb ran MiXCR on the reads and lists one entry per CDR3 protein. The table shows about 130,000 distinct CDR3 sequences, with 32% occurring only once. Overall study results and limits: Dominant in the ex vivo response were TCR beta clonotypes restricted by HLA-C and specific for CMV. Cumulative frequency (of public TCR beta family members) identified carriers of CMV plus the relevant HLA.

This clonotype has just a few counts. Its antigen is unknown. Trimming at V came to 5 bases and at J to 5 bases, leaving 4 bases not matched to a gene. CDR3 size: 14 residues. The starting material was CD8+ T cells from cultured PBMCs, obtained from culture after CMV antigen stimulation. The receptor was derived from a human donor in good health (CMV status not recorded). Some clones in this sample may be carry-over from other donors' samples. This rearrangement joins TRBV12-3 or TRBV12-4 to TRBJ1-4, with 8 bases lining up with TRBD1. As DNA, the CDR3 is TGTGCCAGCAGTGCTACAGGGGGGAATGAAAAACTGTTTTTT. It specifies CASSATGGNEKLFF.